The 25 T cell receptor beta chains listed next were all sequenced from one sample in a study of blood T cell repertoires in COVID-19. The protocol was immunoSEQ multiplex PCR, while the TCRdb copy is restricted to in-frame clones and leaves out a portion. The sample includes more than 250,000 clones, about nine tenths seen only once; the top ten take 6.3%. Sequenced material: peripheral blood. These TCRs come from a woman aged 45-65 years with COVID-19, enrolled during active disease.

The gene calls are TRBV14 and TRBJ2-5; 12 nucleotides agree with TRBD2. This CDR3 is built from 15 residues. After removal of 3 bases from V and 3 bases from J, the junction contained 2 bases not matched to a gene. Germline CDR1 and CDR2: SGHDN and FVKESK. The CDR3 sequence: CASSHLAGGEETQYF. Written as DNA, the CDR3 is TGTGCCAGCAGCCACCTAGCGGGAGGGGAAGAGACCCAGTACTTC.

The V gene is TRBV7-8, the J gene TRBJ2-1, with 16 bases that match TRBD2. Germline CDR1 is SGHVS and CDR2 is FQNEAQ. This CDR3 region has 19 residues. V was pared by 5 bases and J by 5 bases, with 12 bases of the junction left unmatched. CDR3 coding DNA: TGTGCCAGCAGCAATCTCGGGACTAGCGGGAGGGCGGGAAACAATGAGCAGTTCTTC. Translation gives CASSNLGTSGRAGNNEQFF.

The rearrangement links TRBV18 to TRBJ2-4, with 9 bases fitting TRBD1. The CDR3 has 16 residues. J lost 1 base, V lost 2 bases, and 3 bases had no gene match. Germline values: CDR1 KGHSH, CDR2 LQKENI. The CDR3 DNA sequence: TGTGCCAGCTCACCAGGGACAGGGTTGGCCAAAAACATTCAGTACTTC. This translates into CASSPGTGLAKNIQYF.

The chain carries TRBV7-3 and TRBJ2-2; 7 nucleotides line up with TRBD2. The germline V gene has CDR1 SGHTA and CDR2 FQGTGA. There are 16 residues in the CDR3. Unmatched junction bases numbered 7, after V lost 2 bases and J lost 4 bases. For the CDR3, the DNA is TGTGCCAGCAGCTTAGGAGGCCCGGGGGGCACCGGGGAGCTGTTTTTT. This codes for CASSLGGPGGTGELFF.

The V and J genes are TRBV6-2 or TRBV6-3 and TRBJ1-1, with 8 nucleotides matching TRBD1. The junction had 3 bases not matched to a gene; V was cut back by 5 bases and J by 4 bases. The CDR3 runs to 13 residues. Germline CDR1 and CDR2: MNHEY and SVGEGT. CDR3 protein: CASSRGTGTEAFF. CDR3 coding DNA: TGTGCCAGCAGTCGGGGGACAGGCACTGAAGCTTTCTTT.

This rearrangement joins TRBV6-4 to TRBJ2-1; D might be TRBD1 (6 bases). The CDR3 length is 17 residues. Germline V gene lookup returns CDR1 MRHNA and CDR2 SNTAGT. V was trimmed by 4 bases and J by 1 base, leaving 17 bases between them. CDR3 coding DNA: TGTGCCAGCAGTGCGGCTGGCGGACAGTTATCCTACAATGAGCAGTTCTTC. Protein: CASSAAGGQLSYNEQFF.

The chain recombines TRBV29-1 with TRBJ2-1; 9 bases line up with TRBD2. The CDR3 extends over 15 amino acids. Germline values: CDR1 SQVTM, CDR2 ANQGSEA. V shed 7 bases and J 6 bases; nucleotides not matched to a gene: 13. The CDR3, as DNA: TGCAGCGCAGCAGGTCTAGCGGGAAGCCGCAATGAGCAGTTCTTC. This codes for CSAAGLAGSRNEQFF.

V is TRBV6-5 and J is TRBJ1-5; 8 nucleotides align to TRBD1. Germline V gene lookup returns CDR1 MNHEY and CDR2 SVGAGI. The CDR3 extends over 14 amino acids. V trimming: 5 bases; J trimming: 4 bases; junction bases outside the gene matches: 4. The CDR3: CASSRTGTNQPQHF. The CDR3 coding sequence is TGTGCCAGCAGTAGGACAGGGACTAATCAGCCCCAGCATTTT.

The CDR3 loop reads CASTTRTGGGYEQYF. In nucleotides, the CDR3 is TGTGCCAGCACTACTAGGACAGGGGGCGGGTACGAGCAGTACTTC. The J gene is TRBJ2-7, the V gene TRBV6-6; 11 bases are shared with TRBD1. V gave up 7 bases and J gave up 4 bases; unmatched junction bases: 9. Germline V lookup: CDR1 MNHNY, CDR2 SVGAGI (reference sequence). The length of the CDR3 is 15 residues.

Points on this clone: The limits of the CDR3 on the DNA are not certain, so only TCRdb's listed CDR3 is given. The chain's CDR3 is CAISESRDRVGLGTF. The V and J genes are TRBV10-3 and TRBJ1-2; TRBD1 is the table's D call and was not checked against the DNA. CDR1 and CDR2 from the germline V gene are ENHRY and SYGVKD. The CDR3 is 15 amino acids in total, end residues counted.

The rearrangement links TRBV7-2 to TRBJ1-1; 8 nucleotides match TRBD1. Germline V gene sequence: CDR1 SGHTA, CDR2 FQGNSA. V shed 8 bases and J 7 bases; nucleotides not matched to a gene: 15. The CDR3 contains 15 residues. The CDR3 sequence is CASRQLQGALSEAFF. The CDR3 nucleotides are TGTGCCAGCCGACAACTTCAGGGGGCGCTTAGTGAAGCTTTCTTT.

This chain's CDR3 is CASSRDSTNYGYTF. In DNA, the CDR3 is TGCGCCAGCAGCCGGGACAGCACTAACTATGGCTACACCTTC. The rearrangement links TRBV5-1 to TRBJ1-2; the match to TRBD1 covers 7 bases. Germline CDR1 SGHRS, CDR2 YFSETQ. V dropped 4 bases and J dropped 0; count of bases not matched to a gene: 3. The CDR3 has 14 residues.

This chain joins TRBV6-5 and TRBJ1-2; TRBD1 matches 7 bases. The germline CDR1 and CDR2 sequences are MNHEY and SVGAGI. The CDR3 has 14 residues. With 2 bases clipped from V and 7 bases from J, the junction kept 7 bases outside the gene matches. The CDR3 DNA reads as TGTGCCAGCAGTTACGCAGACAGGGTTGGTGGCTACACCTTC. Amino acid sequence: CASSYADRVGGYTF.

The J gene is TRBJ1-1, the V gene TRBV7-2, with D perhaps TRBD1 (5 bases). Germline V gives CDR1 SGHTA, CDR2 FQGNSA. This CDR3 contains 17 residues. Trimming stripped 2 bases from V and 0 bases from J, with 16 bases between. The chain's CDR3 is CASSLQGLGTVNTEAFF. The CDR3 DNA sequence: TGTGCCAGCAGCTTACAGGGCCTCGGGACTGTGAACACTGAAGCTTTCTTT.

The chain joins TRBV5-4 to TRBJ1-1; weak D call: TRBD1 (5 bases). V gave up 0 bases and J gave up 8 bases, with 5 bases separating them. Germline values: CDR1 SGHNT, CDR2 YYREEE (reference sequence). The CDR3 length is 11 residues. CDR3 protein: CASSLGTEAFF. The CDR3 region has the DNA TGTGCCAGCAGCTTGGGGACAGAAGCTTTCTTT.

V is TRBV13 and J is TRBJ2-7; 7 bases align to TRBD1. The CDR3 consists of 16 residues. In germline, CDR1 is PRHDT, CDR2 FYEKMQ (reference sequence). J lost 2 bases, V lost 4 bases, and 11 bases had no gene match. Written as DNA, the CDR3 is TGTGCCAGCAGCTCCTACAGGGGAAGACAAACCTACGAGCAGTACTTC. The encoded protein is CASSSYRGRQTYEQYF.

This chain uses TRBV12-3 or TRBV12-4 with TRBJ1-5; D gene ambiguous. CDR3 length: 12 amino acids. V was pared by 4 bases and J by 4 bases, with 5 bases between. CDR3 bases: TGTGCCAGCAGTTCCCCAAATCAGCCCCAGCATTTT. Its translation is CASSSPNQPQHF.

The chain links TRBV19 to TRBJ2-7; TRBD2 aligns across 13 bases. The V and J ends lost 2 bases and 1 base, in that order; junction bases with no gene match: 17. This CDR3 is built from 21 residues. The germline CDR1 and CDR2 sequences are LNHDA and SQIVND (reference sequence). CDR3 bases: TGTGCCAGTAGTATAAGGCGGGGGCAGACTAGCGGGAGGACCCGATCCTACGAGCAGTACTTC. Translated: CASSIRRGQTSGRTRSYEQYF. The full variable domain, rest sourced from reference TRBV19 and TRBJ2-7, is DGGITQSPKYLFRKEGQNVTLSCEQNLNHDAMYWYRQDPGQGLRLIYYSQIVNDFQKGDIAEGYSVSREKKESFPLTVTSAQKNPTAFYLCASSIRRGQTSGRTRSYEQYFGPGTRLTVT.

This rearrangement joins TRBV19 to TRBJ1-1, with 10 bases fitting TRBD1. This CDR3 spans 14 amino acids. Germline CDR1 and CDR2: LNHDA and SQIVND (reference sequence). J lost 3 bases, V lost 7 bases, and 5 bases had no gene match. CDR3 amino acids: CASTPGQGYTEAFF. The CDR3 nucleotides read TGTGCCAGTACTCCGGGACAGGGGTACACTGAAGCTTTCTTT.

The J gene is TRBJ1-5, the V gene TRBV9, with 7 bases that match TRBD1. Germline V lookup: CDR1 SGDLS, CDR2 YYNGEE. V trimming: 3 bases; J trimming: 0 bases; junction bases outside the gene matches: 9. CDR3 length: 17 amino acids. The CDR3 region is CASSGGGSGGSNQPQHF. In DNA form, the CDR3 reads TGTGCCAGCAGCGGCGGGGGGTCAGGGGGTAGCAATCAGCCCCAGCATTTT.

This chain joins TRBV3-1 (or the pseudogene TRBV3-2) and TRBJ2-3; D remains ambiguous. The CDR3 contains 17 residues. Germline V gives CDR1 LGHDT, CDR2 YNNKEL (reference sequence). V was shortened by 1 base and J by 3 bases, with 17 bases between the two germline ends. The CDR3 loop reads CASSQAVQPRITDTQYF. The CDR3 DNA sequence: TGTGCCAGCAGCCAAGCGGTGCAGCCTAGAATAACAGATACGCAGTATTTT.

The chain carries TRBV6-5 and TRBJ2-7; 7 nucleotides match TRBD1. The CDR3 runs to 14 residues. The V and J ends lost 3 bases and 4 bases, in that order; junction bases with no gene match: 6. From germline, CDR1 is MNHEY and CDR2 SVGAGI. CDR3: CASSYRGQGYEQYF. The CDR3 DNA follows: TGTGCCAGCAGTTATAGGGGGCAAGGGTACGAGCAGTACTTC.

The V and J genes are TRBV5-6 and TRBJ2-7, with D maybe TRBD1 (8 bases). Trimming stripped 5 bases from V and 1 base from J, with 16 bases between. Germline V gene sequence: CDR1 SGHDT, CDR2 YYEEEE. This CDR3 has 15 residues. CDR3 sequence reads: CASRVTGGASYEQYF. CDR3 DNA: TGTGCCAGCAGGGTCACAGGGGGGGCATCCTACGAGCAGTACTTC.

This chain links TRBV7-2 with TRBJ2-2; 10 bases line up with TRBD2. From germline, CDR1 is SGHTA and CDR2 FQGNSA. CDR3 length: 17 amino acids. V lost 5 bases, J lost 2 bases, and 8 bases stayed unmatched. CDR3 coding DNA: TGTGCCAGCAGCCGGAGTAGGACTAGCGGAAACACCGGGGAGCTGTTTTTT. This sequence encodes CASSRSRTSGNTGELFF.

The rearrangement uses TRBV25-1 and TRBJ2-7; D is unclear. CDR3 length: 11 residues. V lost 11 bases to trimming and J lost 9 bases, with 17 bases between them. CDR1 and CDR2 from the germline V gene are MGHDK and SYGVNS. The CDR3 loop is CASRVSQAQYF. For the CDR3, the DNA is TGTGCCTCCCGCGTGAGCCAGGCGCAGTACTTC.